Sequencing of this T cell receptor beta chain was carried out in a study of blood T cell repertoires in COVID-19. About the research overall: There were acute and convalescent COVID-19 samples, and they came from the United States, Italy and Spain. Sources were T cells, B-cell-depleted T cells, or PBMCs; the material itself was cDNA or gDNA.

The CDR3 sequence is 15 residues long. Deletions cut 2 bases from V and 2 bases from J, with 7 bases between. Germline CDR1 reads LNHDA; CDR2 reads SQIVND (reference sequence). Original processing methods: Nucleated cell number was recorded as an estimate derived from reference gene primer amplification. The protocol was immunoSEQ multiplex PCR, while the TCRdb copy is restricted to in-frame clones and leaves out a portion. The V and J calls and clone size were taken over from that table, and D and trimming were inferred from the DNA. The sample lists roughly 41,000 clones; around 85% were seen once.

The origin of this receptor is a human donor in a cohort sampled during active COVID-19. The donor label of this sample is uncertain. The specimen sequenced was peripheral blood. The chain combines TRBV19 with TRBJ2-6, with D possibly TRBD1 on 5 matching bases. Here the CDR3 reads CASSIIRAGANVLTF. The CDR3 nucleotides are TGTGCCAGTAGTATAATCAGGGCTGGGGCCAACGTCCTGACTTTC.